The 8 T cell receptor beta chains presented below share a single source sample, sequenced in a study of identical twins. TCRdb reprocessed the 5' RACE reads via MiXCR and lists one record per CDR3 protein. The sample lists approximately 280,000 distinct CDR3 sequences, about 8.9% seen once, with around 2.1% in the top ten. The data were also submitted as part of a second study, on yellow fever vaccine responses in identical twins.

Sequences were obtained from memory (CD45RO+) T cells sorted from blood. The receptors were sampled from a woman aged 18-29 years in good health.

The chain carries TRBV14 and TRBJ2-3, with no clear D. CDR1 SGHDN and CDR2 FVKESK come from the germline V gene. Trimming removed 4 bases from V and 6 bases from J, with 14 bases in between. CDR3 length: 14 amino acids. In DNA, the CDR3 is TGTGCCAGCAGCCTAAAGACCCGCATGGATACGCAGTATTTT. Its protein product is CASSLKTRMDTQYF.

This clonotype occurred many times. The chain joins TRBV19 to TRBJ2-7; TRBD1 or TRBD2 may be the D gene (5 bases each). The CDR3 spans 14 residues. Trimming took 7 bases from V and 1 from J, leaving 14 bases between them. The V gene's germline CDR1 is LNHDA and CDR2 SQIVND (reference sequence). CDR3 sequence reads: CASKSGRQSYEQYF. The CDR3 region has the DNA TGTGCCAGTAAGTCGGGACGTCAATCCTACGAGCAGTACTTC.

A few counts support this clonotype. The chain joins TRBV7-2 to TRBJ2-1; 7 positions agree with TRBD1. With V trimmed by 2 bases and J by 8 bases, 9 bases remained unmatched. Germline CDR1 is SGHTA and CDR2 is FQGNSA. This CDR3 region has 15 residues. CDR3 nucleotide sequence: TGTGCCAGCAGCTTATGGGACAGTAGTTCTTATGAGCAGTTCTTC. Translated, it gives CASSLWDSSSYEQFF.

The table lists this clonotype with many counts. V gene TRBV10-3 combines with J gene TRBJ2-4, with D uncertain. Germline-derived CDR1 and CDR2 are ENHRY and SYGVKD. Trimming took 3 bases from V and 2 from J, leaving 5 bases between them. The length of the CDR3 is 13 residues. CDR3 loop: CAISEGPKNIQYF. The CDR3 DNA is TGTGCCATCAGTGAAGGGCCCAAAAACATTCAGTACTTC.

This clonotype was detected many times. The gene calls are TRBV6-1 and TRBJ2-2; D gene unclear. Trimming shortened V by 6 bases and J by 2 bases, and 10 bases separated the two germline ends. The V gene's germline CDR1 is MNHNS and CDR2 SASEGT. This CDR3 comprises 14 residues. CDR3: CASRPDGNTGELFF. The CDR3 nucleotides are TGTGCCAGCAGACCGGACGGAAACACCGGGGAGCTGTTTTTT.

This clonotype came up many times. The chain joins TRBV4-1 to TRBJ2-1; 10 bases map to TRBD2. With V trimmed by 3 bases and J by 0 bases, 5 bases remained unmatched. This CDR3 is 17 amino acids long. The germline V gene encodes CDR1 MGHRA and CDR2 YSYEKL. The CDR3, as DNA: TGCGCCAGCAGCCACCGTGCTAGCGGGAGCTCCTACAATGAGCAGTTCTTC. Protein product: CASSHRASGSSYNEQFF.

This clonotype was counted ten times or more. The chain is built from TRBV20-1 and TRBJ2-7; 10 bases match TRBD2. V trimming: 2 bases; J trimming: 3 bases; junction bases outside the gene matches: 4. The CDR3 is 14 amino acids. Germline loops: CDR1 DFQATT, CDR2 SNEGSKA (reference sequence). CDR3 sequence (DNA): TGCAGTGCTAGAAGCGGGACTAGCGACTACGAGCAGTACTTC. The encoded protein is CSARSGTSDYEQYF.

A note on this clonotype: A much larger clone differs by one base, so this may be a read error. The CDR3 bases are TGTGCCAGCAGTGTGGTAGGGGGTCGAGGCACTGAAGCTTTCTTT. Protein product: CASSVVGGRGTEAFF. V usage is TRBV12-3 or TRBV12-4 and J usage is TRBJ1-1, with D maybe TRBD1 (6 bases). V dropped 5 bases and J dropped 4 bases, with 17 bases sitting between them. The CDR3 runs 15 residues.